This T cell receptor (beta chain) is from a study of blood T cells in healthy people across ages (dated by TCRdb to about 2015). Regarding the research as a whole: In model experiments, template switching captured roughly one uniquely barcoded TCR beta cDNA molecule for every two T cells. Age-related changes in TCR beta repertoire diversity were measured in the study by deep sequencing normalized with unique cDNA molecular identifiers. The donors were divided into four age groups: young (average around 15 years), middle-aged (around 41), aged (approximately 64) and long-lived (82). To avoid experimental bias, donors of different ages were spread randomly across the sequencing lanes. For two donors (one aged 18 to 30 and one aged 80 or older), the study analyzed two additional independent replicas of 1 million unique cDNA reads from the same blood draw.

V loses 6 bases of germline sequence and J loses 11 bases, and the interval between the two ends is 22 bases. The CDR3, from cysteine to phenylalanine, totals 14 residues. CDR3 DNA is the only sequence kept; it has 42 bases, read in frame from the first base. Here is what the overall study found, with its caveats: Compared with the aged group, more naive CD4+ T cells, fewer expanded clones and increased TCR diversity were shown by the long-lived group, suggesting age selection. There was a strong correlation between observed TCR beta diversity and the percentage of naive T cells measured by flow cytometry. As age increased, observed TCR beta diversity per million T cells dropped in a roughly linear way, and a significant reduction was already evident by age about 40. Because profiling used bulk unsorted PBMCs, naive and antigen-experienced compartments could not be compared conclusively. Estimates of total diversity based on one million sequenced T cells were regarded as lower bounds and as underestimates. Donor CMV infection status was unknown, potentially confounding age-related changes in expanded clonotypes.

Library construction relied on 5' RACE. Sequencer: Illumina HiSeq 2500. A second PCR of roughly 7 to 11 cycles was performed with a sample-barcoded 5' primer and a J-beta primer mix. Each TCR beta cDNA molecule received a unique molecular identifier from a template-switch 5' adaptor carrying 12 random nucleotides. Each sample yielded at least 2.5 million CDR3-containing paired-end reads. The Mint cDNA synthesis kit, primed by a TRBC-specific oligonucleotide, was used to synthesize first-strand cDNA from all RNA. After uracil-DNA glycosylase treatment, a first 18-cycle PCR used universal primers M1SS and BC2_uni_R on all cDNA. Regarding the original processing steps: Normalization of each sample was performed by random selection of 1 million high-quality reads, each carrying a distinct molecular identifier. Reads with shared molecular identifiers were discarded instead of being binned into consensus sequences. MiTCR, run with a Q25 quality threshold and the strictest error-elimination algorithm, handled CDR3 identification, clonotype clustering and error correction. Lower-bound total TCR beta diversity was estimated with a nonparametric unseen species model using Euler transformation. The public reads were run again by TCRdb, first through fastp at Q25 and then through MiXCR, and only productive beta chains were kept. Every entry covers one CDR3 protein and lists the most common genes and DNA from its rows. Clone size and V and J calls follow TCRdb, not the original study. The sample profile shows about 1.1 million distinct CDR3 sequences; 35% to 40% of them were found once. Around 13% of the sample lies in the top ten.

About this clonotype itself: The antigen it recognizes is unknown. Per-nucleotide qualities are absent, and no much larger clonotype sits a single base away.

The donors were 40 or so Caucasian individuals from Russia, aged roughly 6 to 90 years, who were systemically healthy. Each donor gave 8 to 10 milliliters of peripheral blood, drawn into EDTA-treated Vacutainer tubes. Ficoll-Paque density-gradient centrifugation was used to isolate PBMCs, with at least 6.5 million per sample. Trizol reagent was used to extract total RNA from the PBMCs, yielding at least 6 micrograms per sample. Naive CD45RAhigh/CD27high T cell percentages were measured by flow cytometry on a PBMC aliquot from every donor. The sequenced material came from blood. The receptor was isolated from a man in his late teens or twenties in good health. The receptor chain draws on TRBV12-3 or TRBV12-4 and TRBJ1-2; D gene: possibly TRBD1, on 5 matching bases. The nucleotide sequence is TGTGCCAGCAGCACGGACGGCAACATGCAGGGATACACCTTC. This is translated as CASSTDGNMQGYTF.